This T cell receptor beta chain was identified during a study of radiotherapy plus CTLA-4 blockade in lung cancer. Study conclusions and caveats: Early clone dynamics of blood T cells, plus interferon-beta, reportedly predicted response best. There was expansion of tumor-derived TCR clones in blood after radiotherapy plus ipilimumab.

Clones were read by immunoSEQ multiplex PCR, and TCRdb kept only the in-frame ones, dropping some. The table has 75,000 to 100,000 clones, approximately 86% seen once. A word on this clone: Its antigen is not known.

Patients had chemo-refractory metastatic non-small-cell lung cancer and received focal radiation plus CTLA-4 blockade that used ipilimumab. Sequencing used peripheral blood, obtained from a patient treated with radiotherapy plus ipilimumab. The clonotype was recovered from a human donor with non-small cell lung cancer that progressed on radiotherapy plus ipilimumab.

The CDR3 spells CASGWAPLSGANVLTF. CDR3 nucleotide sequence: TGTGCCAGCGGTTGGGCCCCCCTCTCTGGGGCCAACGTCCTGACTTTC. This chain uses TRBV6-5 with TRBJ2-6; D not resolved. In germline, CDR1 is MNHEY, CDR2 SVGAGI. The CDR3 totals 16 residues. V was pared by 8 bases and J by 0 bases, with 14 bases between.